Shown below are 31 T cell receptor beta chains from a single sample sequenced in a study of T cells expressing NK-cell markers. TCRdb reanalyzed the 5' RACE reads, giving one entry per CDR3 protein sequence and no DNA. The data include 550,000 to 600,000 distinct CDR3 sequences; the top ten clones carry under 4.5%. Sequencing input: blood T cells: a sorted CD56 or NKG2C T cell subset, CD4+ or CD8+ T cells, or bulk PBMC T cells (not recorded which). Source of these receptors: a man in his late teens or twenties in good health.

This chain connects TRBV5-6 to TRBJ2-7; TCRdb's D call of TRBD1 is untestable without DNA. The CDR3 runs to 14 residues. CDR1 SGHDT and CDR2 YYEEEE come from the germline V gene. The CDR3 loop reads CASSLASGILEQYF.

The V and J genes are TRBV7-2 and TRBJ2-2; the TRBD2 assignment by TCRdb is unverifiable without DNA. Germline CDR1 and CDR2: SGHTA and FQGNSA. This CDR3 comprises 17 residues. Here the CDR3 reads CASSLVPSGSYTGELFF.

The chain recombines TRBV7-6 with TRBJ2-5; TCRdb's D call, TRBD2, is unchecked because there is no DNA. The CDR3 spans 14 residues. Germline V gene lookup returns CDR1 SGHVS and CDR2 FNYEAQ. CDR3 region: CASSSDPGLETQYF.

The CDR3 protein is CASSLQGGNTIYF. V is TRBV12-3 or TRBV12-4 and J is TRBJ1-3; TCRdb picks TRBD1, but there is no DNA to check that call. CDR3 length: 13 residues.

The chain employs TRBV6-2 or TRBV6-3 and TRBJ2-7; as DNA is missing, the TRBD1 call by TCRdb cannot be tested. The CDR3 has 14 amino acids. Germline values: CDR1 MNHEY, CDR2 SVGEGT. The CDR3 loop reads CASSGQDEIYEQYF.

The chain employs TRBV12-3 or TRBV12-4 and TRBJ1-4. The CDR3 spans 13 residues. CDR3 protein: CASSLNANEKLFF.

V and J are TRBV7-9 and TRBJ1-4; TCRdb's D call of TRBD1 is untestable without DNA. The CDR3 covers 12 residues. Germline loops: CDR1 SEHNR, CDR2 FQNEAQ (reference sequence). CDR3 loop: CASSSGQLKLFF.

This chain uses TRBV29-1 with TRBJ2-1; TCRdb picks TRBD2, but there is no DNA to check that call. The CDR3 spans 14 residues. Germline V lookup: CDR1 SQVTM, CDR2 ANQGSEA. CDR3: CSGRDLAGDNEQFF.

The chain recombines TRBV5-4 with TRBJ1-4. Germline CDR1 SGHNT, CDR2 YYREEE (reference sequence). The CDR3 is 11 residues long. Here the CDR3 reads CASLPGEKLFF.

J is TRBJ2-4 and V is TRBV6-1; the TRBD1 assignment by TCRdb is unverifiable without DNA. CDR3 length equals 13 residues. Germline V lookup: CDR1 MNHNS, CDR2 SASEGT. The CDR3 here is CAARQSAKNIQYF.

The chain joins TRBV20-1 to TRBJ2-1; TCRdb lists TRBD2, though no DNA is available to test this call. The CDR3 consists of 14 residues. The germline gives CDR1 DFQATT, CDR2 SNEGSKA (reference sequence). CDR3 in amino acids: CSAELAGVIGEQFF.

This CDR3 is CASSPFSEQYF. The rearrangement uses TRBV28 and TRBJ2-7. Germline V gene sequence: CDR1 MDHEN, CDR2 SYDVKM. The CDR3 totals 11 residues.

The rearrangement uses TRBV20-1 and TRBJ2-7; TCRdb returns TRBD2, unconfirmable since there is no DNA. The length of the CDR3 is 13 residues. The germline CDR1 and CDR2 sequences are DFQATT and SNEGSKA (reference sequence). The CDR3 here is CSAALPQHGEQYF.

The chain joins TRBV7-2 to TRBJ2-7. CDR1 is SGHTA, CDR2 FQGNSA, per germline. CDR3 length: 15 residues. This CDR3 is CASSLDYRVNYEQYF. Variable domain in full (rest from reference TRBV7-2 and TRBJ2-7): GAGVSQSPSNKVTEKGKDVELRCDPISGHTALYWYRQSLGQGLEFLIYFQGNSAPDKSGLPSDRFSAERTGGSVSTLTIQRTQQEDSAVYLCASSLDYRVNYEQYFGPGTRLTVT.

This CDR3 is CASSSRQRITYEQYF. V is TRBV5-5 and J is TRBJ2-7; TCRdb picks TRBD1, but there is no DNA to check that call. Germline-derived CDR1 and CDR2 are SGHKS and YYEKEE (reference sequence). CDR3 size: 15 residues. Combining the CDR3 with reference TRBV5-5 and TRBJ2-7 gives the whole variable domain DAGVTQSPTHLIKTRGQQVTLRCSPISGHKSVSWYQQVLGQGPQFIFQYYEKEERGRGNFPDRFSARQFPNYSSELNVNALLLGDSALYLCASSSRQRITYEQYFGPGTRLTVT.

This chain connects TRBV12-5 to TRBJ1-5. CDR3 length: 14 residues. CDR1 is LGHNT, CDR2 FRNRAP, per germline. The CDR3 reads CASGLLGGDQPQHF.

The chain has TRBV5-1 and TRBJ2-2. CDR3 length: 14 residues. Looked up from germline, CDR1 is SGHRS and CDR2 is YFSETQ. This chain's CDR3 is CASYDRPDTGELFF.

The J gene is TRBJ2-1, the V gene TRBV12-3 or TRBV12-4; TCRdb's D call of TRBD2 is untestable without DNA. This CDR3 is 14 amino acids long. The CDR3 region is CASSFTSGRAEMFF.

The chain carries TRBV4-2 and TRBJ2-1; TCRdb lists TRBD1, though no DNA is available to test this call. The CDR3 loop spans 13 amino acids. The germline CDR1 and CDR2 sequences are LGHNA and YNFKEQ. Here the CDR3 reads CASKVESGNEQFF.

The chain employs TRBV10-3 and TRBJ2-4; TCRdb's assignment of TRBD1 cannot be checked, as there is no DNA. The CDR3 is made up of 12 amino acids. Germline V gene data show CDR1 as ENHRY and CDR2 as SYGVKD. CDR3 sequence reads: CAISDDREKRYF.

The V and J genes are TRBV12-3 or TRBV12-4 and TRBJ2-7. This CDR3 has 15 residues. CDR3: CASSLVPTLVHEQYF.

CDR3 sequence reads: CATSDSGLGDGETQYF. The chain links TRBV24-1 to TRBJ2-5; TCRdb's D call, TRBD2, is unchecked because there is no DNA. Germline loops: CDR1 KGHDR, CDR2 SFDVKD. CDR3 length equals 16 residues.

This rearrangement joins TRBV6-2 or TRBV6-3 to TRBJ2-3; the TRBD2 assignment by TCRdb is unverifiable without DNA. Germline lookup yields CDR1 MNHEY and CDR2 SVGEGT. This CDR3 has 15 amino acids. The CDR3 is CASIKTRDSLNTQYF.

V is TRBV14 and J is TRBJ2-7. Germline CDR1 and CDR2: SGHDN and FVKESK. This CDR3 region has 17 residues. The CDR3 spells CASSQGGKTSYSYEQYF. Looking up the rest from reference TRBV14 and TRBJ2-7 gives the full variable domain: EAGVTQFPSHSVIEKGQTVTLRCDPISGHDNLYWYRRVMGKEIKFLLHFVKESKQDESGMPNNRFLAERTGGTYSTLKVQPAELEDSGVYFCASSQGGKTSYSYEQYFGPGTRLTVT.

The chain couples TRBV4-2 to TRBJ1-2; the D call from TCRdb, TRBD1, cannot be confirmed without DNA. Germline V gives CDR1 LGHNA, CDR2 YNFKEQ. The CDR3 totals 15 residues. The CDR3 reads CASSPSQAANYGYTF.

This chain joins TRBV7-2 and TRBJ1-2. This CDR3 contains 17 residues. Germline CDR1 SGHTA, CDR2 FQGNSA. CDR3 amino acids: CASSPQTAGDRNYGYTF.

The rearrangement uses TRBV12-3 or TRBV12-4 and TRBJ2-5; TCRdb designates TRBD2, a call that cannot be tested without DNA. The CDR3 covers 16 residues. CDR3 in amino acids: CASSLDLLGSQETQYF.

The chain employs TRBV20-1 and TRBJ2-2; as DNA is missing, the TRBD1 call by TCRdb cannot be tested. Germline-derived CDR1 and CDR2 are DFQATT and SNEGSKA (reference sequence). The CDR3 length is 14 residues. The CDR3: CSASRQGNTGELFF.

V and J are TRBV20-1 and TRBJ1-2. Germline V CDR1 and CDR2: DFQATT, SNEGSKA (reference sequence). CDR3 length: 16 amino acids. CDR3 sequence: CSATNTIIPYHYGYTF.

V usage is TRBV29-1 and J usage is TRBJ1-1; TCRdb picks TRBD1, but there is no DNA to check that call. This CDR3 comprises 13 residues. From germline, CDR1 is SQVTM and CDR2 ANQGSEA. The CDR3 reads CSVTGLRDTEAFF.

This rearrangement joins TRBV5-1 to TRBJ2-5. The CDR3 runs 15 residues. Germline CDR1 reads SGHRS; CDR2 reads YFSETQ. CDR3 sequence: CASSLRLSNQETQYF.